The present T cell receptor beta chain was sequenced within a study of early T cells in non-severe SARS-CoV-2 infection. In the study overall: The chains were unpaired, and the sequenced material was bulk RNA from unsorted whole blood.

Individual cDNA molecules carried attached unique molecular identifiers. TCRdb redid the calling of the 5' RACE reads with MiXCR, one entry per CDR3 protein. The table has 65,000 to 85,000 distinct CDR3 sequences, approximately 9.1% seen once. From germline, CDR1 is MDHEN and CDR2 SYDVKM. The V gene lost 6 bases and the J gene lost 5 bases, with 14 bases spanning the gap. The CDR3 is 14 amino acids. The sequence came from an adult who was a healthcare worker with PCR-confirmed SARS-CoV-2 infection or an uninfected control (not recorded which). V gene TRBV28 combines with J gene TRBJ2-1, with a weak D call TRBD1 (5 bases). Source: whole blood, taken at baseline. The CDR3 here is CASSHLDRNNEQFF. For the CDR3, the DNA is TGTGCCAGCAGCCACCTAGACAGAAACAATGAGCAGTTCTTC.